The 28 T cell receptor beta chains presented below share a single source sample, sequenced in a study of blood T cell repertoires in COVID-19 (dated by TCRdb to the early 2020s). The protocol used for the library was the immunoSEQ multiplex PCR assay. As stored in TCRdb, this immuneACCESS dataset retains in-frame rearrangements with V and J assigned. A fraction of the clones does not appear; measured against another copy, unresolved V genes explain less than half of the discrepancy, and the remainder lacks a known reason. This sample has 50,000 to 65,000 clones in its table, and 88% of those were observed once. Approximately 3.4% of the sample is taken by the ten largest. Material: peripheral blood. The receptors here all came from a man over 45 with active COVID-19.

The chain carries TRBV5-1 and TRBJ1-6; the match to TRBD1 covers 7 bases. Germline V lookup: CDR1 SGHRS, CDR2 YFSETQ. There are 14 residues in the CDR3. V lost 3 bases, J lost 7 bases, and 4 bases stayed unmatched. In DNA, the CDR3 is TGCGCCAGCAGCTCGGGACAGCTAAATTCACCCCTCCACTTT. It codes for CASSSGQLNSPLHF.

The V and J genes are TRBV30 and TRBJ1-5; 7 nucleotides align to TRBD1. The CDR3 totals 14 residues. With 4 bases clipped from V and 0 bases from J, the junction kept 3 bases outside the gene matches. CDR1 and CDR2 (germline): GTSNPN, SVGIG (reference sequence). The CDR3 DNA reads as TGTGCCTGGAACCGACAGGGTAGCAATCAGCCCCAGCATTTT. Protein product: CAWNRQGSNQPQHF.

The chain couples TRBV5-1 to TRBJ1-2; D is possibly TRBD1 (6 bases). CDR3 length equals 14 residues. Per germline, CDR1 SGHRS and CDR2 YFSETQ. Trimming left V 4 bases short and J 2 bases short, with 12 bases between. In nucleotides, the CDR3 is TGCGCCAGCAGCAGCGGACAGACGAACTATGGCTACACCTTC. Translation gives CASSSGQTNYGYTF. Together with reference TRBV5-1 and TRBJ1-2, the CDR3 gives the full variable domain: KAGVTQTPRYLIKTRGQQVTLSCSPISGHRSVSWYQQTPGQGLQFLFEYFSETQRNKGNFPGRFSGRQFSNSRSEMNVSTLELGDSALYLCASSSGQTNYGYTFGSGTRLTVV.

The rearrangement uses TRBV7-9 and TRBJ2-5; D might be TRBD2 (7 bases). The CDR3 contains 15 residues. The ends were cut back, 1 base at V and 2 bases at J, with 11 bases in the middle. Germline CDR1 SEHNR, CDR2 FQNEAQ (reference sequence). CDR3 DNA: TGTGCCAGCAGCTTAGAGGGGGGGCGTCAAGAGACCCAGTACTTC. Translation: CASSLEGGRQETQYF.

The genes are TRBV19 and TRBJ1-2; D possibly corresponds to TRBD1 (5 bases). Trimming took 2 bases from V and 11 from J, leaving 12 bases between them. The CDR3 is 12 amino acids. Germline V gene data show CDR1 as LNHDA and CDR2 as SQIVND (reference sequence). CDR3 sequence (DNA): TGTGCCAGTAGTATACTAGGGAAGGGGTACACCTTC. Amino acid sequence: CASSILGKGYTF.

V and J are TRBV9 and TRBJ2-3; D is unclear. CDR1 is SGDLS, CDR2 YYNGEE, per germline. V was shortened by 0 bases and J by 4 bases, with 12 bases between the two germline ends. The CDR3 extends over 15 amino acids. CDR3 sequence reads: CASSVGSSGPDTQYF. In DNA form, the CDR3 reads TGTGCCAGCAGCGTAGGATCCTCAGGCCCAGATACGCAGTATTTT.

CDR3 in DNA: TGTGCCATCAGTGGGGCAGGGGATAGCAATCAGCCCCAGCATTTT. This translates into CAISGAGDSNQPQHF. This rearrangement joins TRBV10-3 to TRBJ1-5, with a tentative D call TRBD1 (6 bases). This CDR3 contains 15 residues. Between the trimmed V and J ends, which lost 4 bases and 0 bases, there was a span of 10 bases. The germline gives CDR1 ENHRY, CDR2 SYGVKD.

The J gene is TRBJ2-7, the V gene TRBV18; 8 nucleotides align to TRBD1. The length of the CDR3 is 15 residues. V shed 7 bases, J shed 7 bases, and the junction held 15 bases outside the gene matches. Germline CDR1 is KGHSH and CDR2 is LQKENI. The CDR3 DNA reads TGTGCCAGCTTGCCTAGGGGACAGGCGTTAAGGGAGCAGTACTTC. This sequence encodes CASLPRGQALREQYF.

V gene TRBV7-7 combines with J gene TRBJ2-7; 16 positions agree with TRBD2. The CDR3 spans 16 residues. Germline values: CDR1 SSHAT, CDR2 FNYEAQ (reference sequence). V shed 5 bases and J 4 bases; nucleotides not matched to a gene: 5. CDR3 residues: CASSQGLAGGPYEQYF. The CDR3 DNA follows: TGTGCCAGCAGCCAGGGACTAGCGGGGGGGCCGTACGAGCAGTACTTC.

The chain links TRBV7-9 to TRBJ1-2, with D tentatively TRBD1 (5 bases). V dropped 1 base and J dropped 2 bases, with 8 bases sitting between them. The CDR3 runs to 14 residues. Germline V gene lookup returns CDR1 SEHNR and CDR2 FQNEAQ (reference sequence). For the CDR3, the DNA is TGTGCCAGCAGCTTAGTCGGGGGAAACTATGGCTACACCTTC. Protein product: CASSLVGGNYGYTF.

This clone was seen once. The V gene is TRBV11-2, the J gene TRBJ1-2; 9 bases line up with TRBD1. This CDR3 has 16 residues. Germline lookup yields CDR1 SGHAT and CDR2 FQNNGV. V was clipped by 0 bases and J by 5 bases; unmatched bases: 7. The CDR3, as DNA: TGTGCCAGCAGCTTAGAGAGGGACAGGGTGGGATATGGCTACACCTTC. Its protein is CASSLERDRVGYGYTF.

The table lists this clone with a count of one. This chain uses TRBV28 with TRBJ2-7, with 11 bases lining up with TRBD1. Losses at the gene ends were 1 base for V and 6 bases for J; bases not matched to a gene: 8. This CDR3 has 16 residues. The germline gives CDR1 MDHEN, CDR2 SYDVKM. In DNA, the CDR3 is TGTGCCAGCAGTTTATTGGGTGGGGGACAGGGGGGCGAGCAGTACTTC. As protein: CASSLLGGGQGGEQYF. Complete variable domain (other parts from reference TRBV28 and TRBJ2-7): DVKVTQSSRYLVKRTGEKVFLECVQDMDHENMFWYRQDPGLGLRLIYFSYDVKMKEKGDIPEGYSVSREKKERFSLILESASTNQTSMYLCASSLLGGGQGGEQYFGPGTRLTVT.

The rearrangement joins TRBV11-2 to TRBJ1-1; 7 positions match TRBD1. This CDR3 is built from 13 residues. Germline V gene lookup returns CDR1 SGHAT and CDR2 FQNNGV. V lost 3 bases to trimming and J lost 6 bases; unmatched junction nucleotides: 4. CDR3 DNA: TGTGCCAGCAGCTTGACCCAGGGGGCTGAAGCTTTCTTT. Translating it yields CASSLTQGAEAFF.

The rearrangement uses TRBV19 and TRBJ2-5; 7 bases map to TRBD2. The CDR3 sequence is 13 residues long. The J segment lost 1 base and the V segment lost 6 bases, leaving 2 bases of the junction unmatched. CDR1 is LNHDA and CDR2 is SQIVND in the germline V gene (reference sequence). The CDR3 sequence is CASRQRGQETQYF. The CDR3 DNA reads as TGTGCCAGTAGACAGCGGGGCCAAGAGACCCAGTACTTC.

Only one count was recorded for this clone. This chain links TRBV6-4 with TRBJ1-2; a weak D match, TRBD1 (5 bases). The V gene's germline CDR1 is MRHNA and CDR2 SNTAGT. The V gene lost 10 bases and the J gene lost 4 bases, with 22 bases spanning the gap. CDR3 size: 15 residues. CDR3 in DNA: TGTGCCACCGGGGGGGGTTACCGGCGGGCCTATGGCTACACCTTC. This sequence encodes CATGGGYRRAYGYTF.

V usage is TRBV5-6 and J usage is TRBJ2-7; TRBD2 aligns across 7 bases. V dropped 2 bases and J dropped 6; count of bases not matched to a gene: 8. This CDR3 region has 14 residues. Germline V CDR1 and CDR2: SGHDT, YYEEEE. The CDR3 loop reads CASSFSYGEGEQYF. CDR3 nucleotides: TGTGCCAGCAGCTTTTCGTATGGGGAGGGCGAGCAGTACTTC. The whole variable domain, remainder taken from reference TRBV5-6 and TRBJ2-7, is DAGVTQSPTHLIKTRGQQVTLRCSPKSGHDTVSWYQQALGQGPQFIFQYYEEEERQRGNFPDRFSGHQFPNYSSELNVNALLLGDSALYLCASSFSYGEGEQYFGPGTRLTVT.

This chain joins TRBV2 and TRBJ2-3, with TRBD2 matching over 9 bases. The germline V gene has CDR1 SNHLY and CDR2 FYNNEI. Trimming took 3 bases from V and 2 from J; bases not matched to a gene: 6. The length of the CDR3 is 16 residues. CDR3: CASSDRRGGPTDTQYF. The DNA for the CDR3 is TGTGCCAGCAGTGACCGGCGGGGGGGCCCCACAGATACGCAGTATTTT.

The genes are TRBV19 and TRBJ2-3; 13 bases agree with TRBD2. Germline trimming cut 6 bases from V and 0 bases from J; bases unmatched to any gene: 9. CDR3 length: 18 residues. CDR1 is LNHDA, CDR2 SQIVND, per germline (reference sequence). Here the CDR3 reads CASSLMGTSGESTDTQYF. The CDR3 nucleotides read TGTGCCAGTAGCCTCATGGGGACTAGCGGGGAAAGCACAGATACGCAGTATTTT.

The chain links TRBV30 to TRBJ2-3; 7 bases match TRBD2. CDR1 is GTSNPN, CDR2 SVGIG, per germline (reference sequence). The CDR3 totals 15 residues. V shed 0 bases and J 2 bases; nucleotides not matched to a gene: 5. CDR3 bases: TGTGCCTGGAGTGTAGGACGGGGGGTCACAGATACGCAGTATTTT. It specifies CAWSVGRGVTDTQYF.

The V call is TRBV5-4, the J call TRBJ1-6; TRBD1 matches 8 bases. CDR3 size: 16 residues. Germline loops: CDR1 SGHNT, CDR2 YYREEE (reference sequence). V lost 4 bases and J lost 13; bases outside the gene matches: 16. CDR3: CASSPGGTGGFIPLHF. The CDR3 nucleotides are TGTGCCAGCAGCCCCGGGGGAACAGGGGGTTTTATCCCCCTCCACTTT.

This chain uses TRBV5-6 with TRBJ2-1; perhaps TRBD2 as D (6 bases). V gave up 1 base and J gave up 8 bases, with 19 bases separating them. The CDR3 contains 16 residues. The V gene's germline CDR1 is SGHDT and CDR2 YYEEEE. The CDR3 loop is CASSLSFRGLGHEQFF. CDR3 DNA: TGTGCCAGCAGCTTGTCCTTCCGGGGACTGGGACATGAGCAGTTCTTC.

The chain combines TRBV12-3 or TRBV12-4 with TRBJ1-1; possibly TRBD1 for D (5 bases). This CDR3 has 13 amino acids. V shed 8 bases and J shed 4 bases, with 14 bases lying between them. CDR3 protein: CASVIRGSTEAFF. In DNA form, the CDR3 reads TGTGCCAGCGTCATACGGGGGAGCACTGAAGCTTTCTTT.

This clone appeared once. V and J are TRBV5-1 and TRBJ2-3; 8 bases agree with TRBD2. J gave up 2 bases and V 0 bases, and 8 bases lay outside the gene matches. Germline V CDR1 and CDR2: SGHRS, YFSETQ. The CDR3 runs 17 residues. The CDR3 reads CASSLGRVAGPTDTQYF. CDR3 DNA: TGCGCCAGCAGCTTGGGGCGAGTAGCGGGGCCCACAGATACGCAGTATTTT.

This clone was recorded only once. The chain couples TRBV19 to TRBJ2-3, with a weak D call TRBD1 (7 bases). Germline CDR1 and CDR2: LNHDA and SQIVND (reference sequence). The CDR3 is 15 amino acids. Trimming stripped 6 bases from V and 7 bases from J, with 20 bases between. The CDR3 protein is CASSLEGALGNTQYF. DNA of the CDR3: TGTGCCAGTAGCCTGGAGGGGGCGTTAGGTAATACGCAGTATTTT.

The V call is TRBV19, the J call TRBJ2-1; weak D call: TRBD2 (5 bases). V lost 2 bases and J 9 bases, leaving 8 bases between the germline ends. This CDR3 comprises 12 residues. The germline V gene encodes CDR1 LNHDA and CDR2 SQIVND (reference sequence). The CDR3 coding sequence is TGTGCCAGTAGTATATCTGCGGGTGAGCAGTTCTTC. It codes for CASSISAGEQFF.

This clone occurred once. J is TRBJ2-7 and V is TRBV18; 10 nucleotides match TRBD2. The CDR3 is 15 residues long. V was clipped by 2 bases and J by 5 bases; unmatched bases: 6. Germline CDR1 is KGHSH and CDR2 is LQKENI. The CDR3 here is CASSPGLAGAHEQYF. The CDR3 DNA follows: TGTGCCAGCTCACCAGGTCTAGCGGGGGCCCACGAGCAGTACTTC. Drawing the rest from reference TRBV18 and TRBJ2-7, the complete variable domain is NAGVMQNPRHLVRRRGQEARLRCSPMKGHSHVYWYRQLPEEGLKFMVYLQKENIIDESGMPKERFSAEFPKEGPSILRIQQVVRGDSAAYFCASSPGLAGAHEQYFGPGTRLTVT.

The rearrangement links TRBV6-2 or TRBV6-3 to TRBJ1-5, with D uncertain. Trimming left V 2 bases short and J 1 base short, with 9 bases between. This CDR3 contains 15 residues. Germline CDR1 reads MNHEY; CDR2 reads SVGEGT. CDR3 sequence reads: CASSYGPGSNQPQHF. As DNA, the CDR3 is TGTGCCAGCAGTTACGGGCCGGGAAGCAATCAGCCCCAGCATTTT.

The chain is built from TRBV24-1 and TRBJ2-5, with D perhaps matching TRBD2 (6 bases). Germline CDR1 and CDR2: KGHDR and SFDVKD. The CDR3 consists of 12 residues. The V and J ends lost 4 bases and 5 bases respectively, with 7 bases between them. CDR3 nucleotide sequence: TGTGCCACCAGTGACGGGGGTGAGACCCAGTACTTC. Encoded protein: CATSDGGETQYF.